The clone carrying this T cell receptor beta chain appeared a few times. With 60 Vbeta and 13 Jbeta primers, the PCR was carried out. Assay: immunoSEQ multiplex PCR; the TCRdb copy retains only in-frame clones and omits some. The top ten hold 10% to 11% of the sample, which has roughly 100,000 clones, around 72% seen once. The data belong to a study of cytomegalovirus exposure and HLA in healthy donors. CDR1 and CDR2 (germline): MGHRA, YSYEKL. The CDR3 loop spans 13 amino acids. Trimming took 4 bases from V and 6 from J; bases not matched to a gene: 5. This chain joins TRBV4-1 and TRBJ1-2; the match to TRBD1 covers 7 bases. This receptor was identified in a man between 18 and 35 years old in good health and CMV-seropositive. The sample was PBMCs. The CDR3 loop reads CASSPRDRNGYTF. The CDR3 DNA follows: TGCGCCAGCAGCCCCCGGGACAGAAATGGCTACACCTTC.